These 20 T cell receptor beta chains came from one sample sequenced in a study of blood T cell repertoires in COVID-19. Sequencing used immunoSEQ multiplex PCR; TCRdb keeps in-frame clones, though not all of them. Among some 130,000 clones listed, about four fifths were seen once. The sequenced sample consisted of peripheral blood. The receptors originated from a man aged 55 to 70 with acute or convalescent COVID-19.

The chain employs TRBV7-9 and TRBJ2-5, with TRBD2 identical over 8 bases. The CDR3 is 17 residues long. Unmatched junction bases numbered 9, after V lost 2 bases and J lost 1 base. Per the germline V gene, CDR1 is SEHNR and CDR2 is FQNEAQ (reference sequence). CDR3 protein: CASSLLFPGGTQETQYF. The DNA of the CDR3 is TGTGCCAGCAGCTTACTTTTTCCGGGGGGGACCCAAGAGACCCAGTACTTC.

The chain links TRBV14 to TRBJ2-1; a possible D gene is TRBD1 (6 bases). The germline gives CDR1 SGHDN, CDR2 FVKESK. The CDR3 contains 17 residues. Trimming removed 4 bases at V and 3 bases at J, with 19 bases between. DNA of the CDR3: TGTGCCAGCAGCCCCCTCGAGGGGACACAAATCTACAATGAGCAGTTCTTC. Its translation: CASSPLEGTQIYNEQFF.

In its sample, this clone was seen a few times. J is TRBJ2-7 and V is TRBV29-1; the D gene is possibly TRBD1 (6 bases). The CDR3 covers 16 residues. The germline V gene encodes CDR1 SQVTM and CDR2 ANQGSEA. V was cut by 6 bases and J by 2 bases, with 23 bases left in between. DNA for the CDR3: TGCAGCGTAGTTCAAATTTCAGGGGTGAGGGCCTACGAGCAGTACTTC. This encodes CSVVQISGVRAYEQYF.

V gene TRBV3-1 (or the pseudogene TRBV3-2) combines with J gene TRBJ1-6; 7 positions agree with TRBD1. CDR1 LGHDT and CDR2 YNNKEL come from the germline V gene (reference sequence). The CDR3 is 15 amino acids. With 1 base clipped from V and 14 bases from J, the junction kept 11 bases outside the gene matches. The CDR3 sequence is CASSQVSQGGTSLHF. As DNA, the CDR3 is TGTGCCAGCAGCCAAGTATCGCAGGGGGGAACATCCCTCCACTTT.

J is TRBJ2-1 and V is TRBV9; 7 bases agree with TRBD1. The CDR3 has 14 residues. From germline, CDR1 is SGDLS and CDR2 YYNGEE. Trimming removed 0 bases from V and 6 bases from J; junction bases left unmatched: 3. CDR3 sequence: CASSVAPGGNEQFF. The CDR3 DNA is TGTGCCAGCAGCGTAGCTCCAGGGGGCAATGAGCAGTTCTTC. Drawing the rest from reference TRBV9 and TRBJ2-1, the complete variable domain is DSGVTQTPKHLITATGQRVTLRCSPRSGDLSVYWYQQSLDQGLQFLIQYYNGEERAKGNILERFSAQQFPDLHSELNLSSLELGDSALYFCASSVAPGGNEQFFGPGTRLTVL.

The rearrangement links TRBV28 to TRBJ1-4; weak D call: TRBD1 (5 bases). Germline V gives CDR1 MDHEN, CDR2 SYDVKM. The CDR3 contains 15 residues. V was cut by 4 bases and J by 10 bases, with 19 bases left in between. CDR3 in amino acids: CASSSNRLPSVKLFF. The CDR3 DNA reads TGTGCCAGCAGTTCAAACAGGCTTCCCTCCGTAAAACTGTTTTTT.

The chain is built from TRBV29-1 and TRBJ2-3; 13 bases line up with TRBD2. V lost 4 bases, J lost 2 bases, and 3 bases stayed unmatched. Germline CDR1 reads SQVTM; CDR2 reads ANQGSEA. The CDR3 has 15 residues. The CDR3 region has the DNA TGCAGCGTTGGGACTAGCGGGAGTATCACAGATACGCAGTATTTT. As protein: CSVGTSGSITDTQYF.

V is TRBV5-1 and J is TRBJ2-7; TRBD2 agrees at 9 bases. The CDR3 runs 15 residues. Germline loops: CDR1 SGHRS, CDR2 YFSETQ. Trimming at V came to 4 bases and at J to 2 bases, leaving 7 bases not matched to a gene. As DNA, the CDR3 is TGCGCCAGCAGCCGGGGCTTAGCGGGGGCCTACGAGCAGTACTTC. Its protein product is CASSRGLAGAYEQYF.

Comments on this clone: Other DNA sequences within the sample encode an identical CDR3. V is TRBV12-3 or TRBV12-4 and J is TRBJ1-2; D gene unclear. V was shortened by 5 bases and J by 8 bases, with 15 bases between the two germline ends. This CDR3 has 13 residues. The CDR3 spells CASSLGTALGYTF. The CDR3 nucleotides are TGTGCCAGCAGTCTCGGTACAGCCCTGGGCTACACCTTC.

The chain recombines TRBV9 with TRBJ1-1, with D unclear. Germline loops: CDR1 SGDLS, CDR2 YYNGEE. The CDR3 loop spans 18 amino acids. V lost 2 bases and J lost 3, with 23 bases in between. CDR3 in DNA: TGTGCCAGCAGCGTTAGCTTAGGAGGTTCTCCAAAGGACACTGAAGCTTTCTTT. It codes for CASSVSLGGSPKDTEAFF.

In this sample, this clone turned up a few times. This chain connects TRBV2 to TRBJ1-1; D is perhaps TRBD1 (6 bases). With 6 bases removed from V and 3 bases from J, the gap between germline ends came to 8 bases. CDR3 length equals 12 residues. Germline CDR1 reads SNHLY; CDR2 reads FYNNEI. CDR3: CASSGQYTEAFF. CDR3 in DNA: TGTGCCAGCAGCGGACAGTACACTGAAGCTTTCTTT.

The chain employs TRBV12-3 or TRBV12-4 and TRBJ1-2; no reliable D call. There are 12 residues in the CDR3. Trimming cost V 3 bases and J 4 bases, with 6 bases left between them. CDR3 amino acids: CASSLGSYGYTF. CDR3 sequence (DNA): TGTGCCAGCAGTTTGGGCTCCTATGGCTACACCTTC.

The CDR3 DNA reads as TGCGCCAGCAGCTTCGGACAGGGGCGTTATGGCTACACCTTC. It specifies CASSFGQGRYGYTF. This chain joins TRBV5-1 and TRBJ1-2; 9 nucleotides align to TRBD1. CDR1 and CDR2 (germline): SGHRS, YFSETQ. The CDR3 covers 14 residues. The J segment lost 5 bases and the V segment lost 2 bases, leaving 4 bases of the junction unmatched.

The chain has TRBV9 and TRBJ1-2; 8 nucleotides line up with TRBD1. After removal of 4 bases from V and 6 bases from J, the junction contained 2 bases not matched to a gene. The V gene's germline CDR1 is SGDLS and CDR2 YYNGEE. The CDR3 is made up of 12 amino acids. CDR3 DNA: TGTGCCAGCAGCCGGACAGGGAATGGCTACACCTTC. Protein sequence: CASSRTGNGYTF.

This chain links TRBV3-1 (or the pseudogene TRBV3-2) with TRBJ1-6; 8 bases map to TRBD1. With V trimmed by 6 bases and J by 6 bases, 7 bases remained unmatched. This CDR3 region has 15 residues. CDR1 is LGHDT, CDR2 YNNKEL, per germline (reference sequence). The CDR3 nucleotides read TGTGCCAGCAGACCCCGGACAGGGACTAATTCACCCCTCCACTTT. Residues: CASRPRTGTNSPLHF.

This chain connects TRBV27 to TRBJ2-7; TRBD1 agrees at 12 bases. Per germline, CDR1 MNHEY and CDR2 SMNVEV (reference sequence). With V trimmed by 5 bases and J by 4 bases, 18 bases remained unmatched. The CDR3 is 19 amino acids. The CDR3 reads CASSPLLSSGQGARYEQYF. CDR3 DNA sequence: TGTGCCAGCAGTCCCCTCCTATCCTCGGGACAGGGGGCGCGGTACGAGCAGTACTTC.

The genes are TRBV4-1 and TRBJ2-3, with 12 bases aligning to TRBD2. V was clipped by 4 bases and J by 0 bases; unmatched bases: 2. Germline V gives CDR1 MGHRA, CDR2 YSYEKL. This CDR3 spans 16 amino acids. The CDR3 region has the DNA TGCGCCAGCAGCCGCACTAGCGGGGGGAGCACAGATACGCAGTATTTT. It specifies CASSRTSGGSTDTQYF.

The rearrangement joins TRBV7-6 to TRBJ2-2; D is unclear. There are 14 residues in the CDR3. CDR1 is SGHVS, CDR2 FNYEAQ, per germline. The germline V and J ends were trimmed by 2 bases and 0 bases, with 4 bases remaining between them. CDR3 sequence reads: CASSLPSNTGELFF. Here the CDR3 DNA reads TGTGCCAGCAGCTTACCCTCGAACACCGGGGAGCTGTTTTTT.

The chain couples TRBV7-8 to TRBJ2-7; 7 bases are shared with TRBD1. Germline loops: CDR1 SGHVS, CDR2 FQNEAQ. The CDR3 spans 14 residues. With 2 bases clipped from V and 2 bases from J, the junction kept 3 bases outside the gene matches. This CDR3 is CASSLPTGAYEQYF. The CDR3 nucleotides are TGTGCCAGCAGCTTACCTACAGGGGCCTACGAGCAGTACTTC.

The gene calls are TRBV5-1 and TRBJ2-7, with 7 positions matching TRBD2. Germline V gene lookup returns CDR1 SGHRS and CDR2 YFSETQ. The CDR3 contains 14 residues. V shed 3 bases, J shed 3 bases, and the junction held 6 bases outside the gene matches. CDR3 in amino acids: CASSSYWGGYEQYF. The CDR3 region has the DNA TGCGCCAGCAGCTCCTACTGGGGGGGCTACGAGCAGTACTTC.